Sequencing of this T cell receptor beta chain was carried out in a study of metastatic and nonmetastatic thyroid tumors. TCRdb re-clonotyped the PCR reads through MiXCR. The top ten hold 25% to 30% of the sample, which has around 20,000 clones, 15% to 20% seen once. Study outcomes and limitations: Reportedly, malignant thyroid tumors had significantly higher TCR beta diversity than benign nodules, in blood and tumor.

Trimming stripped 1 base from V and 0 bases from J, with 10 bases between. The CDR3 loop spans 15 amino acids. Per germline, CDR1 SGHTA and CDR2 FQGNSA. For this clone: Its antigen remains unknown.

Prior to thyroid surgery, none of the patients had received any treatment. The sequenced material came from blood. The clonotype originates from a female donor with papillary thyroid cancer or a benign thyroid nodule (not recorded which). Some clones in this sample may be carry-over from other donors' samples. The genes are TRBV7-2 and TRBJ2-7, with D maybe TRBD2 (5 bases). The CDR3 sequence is CASSLGLGSSYEQYF. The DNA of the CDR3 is TGTGCCAGCAGCTTAGGTTTAGGGAGCTCCTACGAGCAGTACTTC.